This T cell receptor beta chain is from a study of blood T cells in healthy people across ages. General study points: PBMCs that were unsorted prevented a conclusive naive versus antigen-experienced comparison.

This clonotype was counted a few times. Its specificity is unknown. The CDR3 loop spans 12 amino acids. CDR1 LGHDT and CDR2 YNNKEL come from the germline V gene (reference sequence). Trimming removed 4 bases from V and 9 bases from J, with 10 bases in between. Total RNA, at least 6 micrograms per sample, was extracted from PBMCs. Primed by a sample-barcoded 5' primer and a J-beta primer mix, a second PCR proceeded for about 6 to 12 cycles. Template switching added a 12-random-nucleotide identifier to every cDNA molecule. All samples gave at least 2.5 million CDR3-containing paired-end reads. TCRdb recomputed calls from the 5' RACE reads with MiXCR, one row per CDR3 protein. Among around 1,500,000 distinct CDR3 sequences listed, 35% to 45% were seen once.

The TCR comes from a woman under 30 in good health. The chain has TRBV3-1 and TRBJ2-1; D may be TRBD2 (5 bases). Sequencing input: blood. CDR3 sequence reads: CASSRTDGEQFF. The CDR3 DNA follows: TGTGCCAGCAGCCGGACTGACGGTGAGCAGTTCTTC.